The entry below gives a single T cell receptor (beta chain) sequence along with its context. The CDR3 is 16 amino acids. The trim removed 2 bases at V and 4 bases at J, leaving 8 bases unmatched. Germline V gives CDR1 MGHRA, CDR2 YSYEKL. The data originate from a study of shared T cell receptors in the human thymus. The protocol was immunoSEQ multiplex PCR, while the TCRdb copy is restricted to in-frame clones and leaves out a portion. Among 540,000 or so clones, approximately 80% were seen once, and the ten largest hold about 0.014%. A further study also used this sample, focusing on human thymus T cells. That study adds: The sample donors, healthy Finnish infants, were having corrective surgery for congenital heart defects. Thymus specimens were resections from corrective heart surgery. Thymic as well as blood repertoires seemed to favor certain V and J genes unevenly. A high degree of thymic repertoire overlap among unrelated individuals was reported in related research.

This TCR was sampled from a boy under two years old with a congenital heart defect. The specimen sequenced was thymocytes. The V and J genes are TRBV4-1 and TRBJ1-5, with 7 bases matching TRBD1. The CDR3 DNA reads TGCGCCAGCAGCCAATGTTTCGACAGGGTGAATCAGCCCCAGCATTTT. Encoded protein: CASSQCFDRVNQPQHF.